This T cell receptor (beta chain) was profiled in a study of T cells in Graves' hyperthyroidism and ophthalmopathy. Study-level background: Peripheral blood sampling occurred at initial diagnosis, before any treatment.

Of note for this clonotype: What it recognizes is unknown.

Thyroid ultrasound and orbital computed tomography, with clinical symptoms and serum thyroxine and TRAb, informed diagnoses. General study results and limits: Onset of ophthalmopathy came a median around 7.1 months after the model predicted it. Researchers report that a 13 V-J model separated ophthalmopathy from stable hyperthyroidism.

TCR beta CDR3 region amplification was performed from RNA transcripts. First-round RT-PCR of the TCR CDR3 relied on the HTBI primer set. One entry per CDR3 protein results from TCRdb running MiXCR on the multiplex PCR reads. Among 600,000 to 650,000 distinct CDR3 sequences listed, around 20% were seen once. Germline loops: CDR1 KGHDR, CDR2 SFDVKD. V lost 3 bases and J lost 9, with 8 bases in between. The CDR3 runs to 12 residues. The TCR was taken from a man between 25 and 39 years old with Graves' ophthalmopathy. The sample comprised blood. This sequence joins TRBV24-1 and TRBJ2-1; no definite D call. CDR3 sequence reads: CATSDLWGEQFF. CDR3 DNA: TGTGCCACCAGTGATCTGTGGGGTGAGCAGTTCTTC.